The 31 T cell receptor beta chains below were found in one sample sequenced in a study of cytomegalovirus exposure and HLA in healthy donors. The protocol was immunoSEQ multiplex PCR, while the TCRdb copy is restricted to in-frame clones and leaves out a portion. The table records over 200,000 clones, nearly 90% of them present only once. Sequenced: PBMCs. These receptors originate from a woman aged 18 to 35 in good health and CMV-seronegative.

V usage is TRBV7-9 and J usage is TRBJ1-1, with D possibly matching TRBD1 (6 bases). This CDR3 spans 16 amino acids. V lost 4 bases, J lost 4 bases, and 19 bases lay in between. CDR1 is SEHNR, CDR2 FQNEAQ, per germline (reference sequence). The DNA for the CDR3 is TGTGCCAGCAGCTGGAAGACAGGTTATTTAGGCACTGAAGCTTTCTTT. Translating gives CASSWKTGYLGTEAFF.

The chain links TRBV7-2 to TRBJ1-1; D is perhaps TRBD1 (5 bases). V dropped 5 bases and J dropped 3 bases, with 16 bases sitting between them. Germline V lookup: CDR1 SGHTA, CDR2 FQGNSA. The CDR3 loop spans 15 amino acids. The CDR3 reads CASSLVGGGYTEAFF. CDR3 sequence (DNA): TGTGCCAGCAGCCTCGTTGGGGGAGGGTACACTGAAGCTTTCTTT.

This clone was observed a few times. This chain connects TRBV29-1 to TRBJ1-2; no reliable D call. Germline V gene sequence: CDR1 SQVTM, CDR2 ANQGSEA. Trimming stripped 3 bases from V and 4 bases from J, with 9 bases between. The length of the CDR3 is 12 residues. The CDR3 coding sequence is TGCAGCGTTGAGTTGGGCATCTATGGCTACACCTTC. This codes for CSVELGIYGYTF.

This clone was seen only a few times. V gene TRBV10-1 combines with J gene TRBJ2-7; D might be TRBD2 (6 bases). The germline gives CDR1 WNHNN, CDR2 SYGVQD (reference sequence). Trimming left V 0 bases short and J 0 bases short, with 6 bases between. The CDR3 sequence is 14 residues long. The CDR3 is CASSESGLSYEQYF. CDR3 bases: TGCGCCAGCAGTGAGTCGGGACTCTCCTACGAGCAGTACTTC.

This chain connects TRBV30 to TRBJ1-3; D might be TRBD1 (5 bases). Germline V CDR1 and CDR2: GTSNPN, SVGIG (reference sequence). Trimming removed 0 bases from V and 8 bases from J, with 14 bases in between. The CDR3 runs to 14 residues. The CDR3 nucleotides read TGTGCCTGGAGTGTAGGTCAGGGTGGGGACACCATATATTTT. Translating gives CAWSVGQGGDTIYF.

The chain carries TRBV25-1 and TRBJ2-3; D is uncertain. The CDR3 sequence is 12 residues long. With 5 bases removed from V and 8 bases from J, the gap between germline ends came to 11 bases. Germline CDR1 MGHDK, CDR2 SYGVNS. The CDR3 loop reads CASSPGFGTQYF. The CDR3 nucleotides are TGTGCCAGCAGTCCCGGGTTTGGTACGCAGTATTTT.

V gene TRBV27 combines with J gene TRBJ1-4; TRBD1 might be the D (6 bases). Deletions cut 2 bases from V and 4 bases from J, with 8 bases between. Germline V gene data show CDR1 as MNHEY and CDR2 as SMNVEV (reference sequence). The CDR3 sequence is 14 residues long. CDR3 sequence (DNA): TGTGCCAGCAGTTTAATGGGACATAATGAAAAACTGTTTTTT. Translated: CASSLMGHNEKLFF.

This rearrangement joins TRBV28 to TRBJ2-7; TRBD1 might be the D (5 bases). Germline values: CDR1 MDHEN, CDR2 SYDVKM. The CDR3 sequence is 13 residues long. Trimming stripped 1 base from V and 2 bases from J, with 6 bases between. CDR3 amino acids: CASSLSDTYEQYF. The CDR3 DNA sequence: TGTGCCAGCAGTTTATCGGACACCTACGAGCAGTACTTC.

The CDR3 bases are TGCGCCAGCAGCTTGGGGGTGGGCCCCTTCACAGATACGCAGTATTTT. Residues: CASSLGVGPFTDTQYF. The chain uses TRBV5-1 and TRBJ2-3; D is uncertain. The CDR3 has 16 amino acids. Trimming took off 0 bases at V and 2 bases at J, with 13 bases between the two ends. CDR1 and CDR2 (germline): SGHRS, YFSETQ.

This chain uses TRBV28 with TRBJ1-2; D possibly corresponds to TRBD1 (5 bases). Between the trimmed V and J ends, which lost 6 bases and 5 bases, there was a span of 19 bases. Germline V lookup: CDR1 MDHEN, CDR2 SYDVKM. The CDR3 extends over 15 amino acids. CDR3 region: CASSPLGGWIYGYTF. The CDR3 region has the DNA TGTGCCAGCAGCCCTCTGGGGGGGTGGATATATGGCTACACCTTC.

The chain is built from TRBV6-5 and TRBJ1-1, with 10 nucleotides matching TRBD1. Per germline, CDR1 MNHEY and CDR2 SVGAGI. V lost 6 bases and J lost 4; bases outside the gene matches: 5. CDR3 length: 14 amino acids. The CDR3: CASRSTGGFTEAFF. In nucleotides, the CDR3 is TGTGCCAGCAGGTCGACAGGGGGCTTCACTGAAGCTTTCTTT.

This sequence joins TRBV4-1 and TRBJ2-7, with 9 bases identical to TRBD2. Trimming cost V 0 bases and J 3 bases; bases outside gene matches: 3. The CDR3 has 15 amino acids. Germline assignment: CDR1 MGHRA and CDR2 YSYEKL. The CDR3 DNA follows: TGCGCCAGCAGCCAAGAAGGAGCGGGGGGCTACGAGCAGTACGTC. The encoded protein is CASSQEGAGGYEQYV.

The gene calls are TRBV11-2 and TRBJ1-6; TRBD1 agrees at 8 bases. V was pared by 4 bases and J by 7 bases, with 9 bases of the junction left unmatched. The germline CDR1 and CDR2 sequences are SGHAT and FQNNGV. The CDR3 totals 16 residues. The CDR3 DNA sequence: TGTGCCAGCAGCTCTCAGACAGGGGTGGGGAATTCACCCCTCCACTTT. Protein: CASSSQTGVGNSPLHF.

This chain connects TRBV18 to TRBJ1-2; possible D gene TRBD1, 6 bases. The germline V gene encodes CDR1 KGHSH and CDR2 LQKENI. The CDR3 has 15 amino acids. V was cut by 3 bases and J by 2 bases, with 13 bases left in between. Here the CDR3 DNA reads TGTGCCAGCTCACCGCCTCGTCAGGGGAACTATGGCTACACCTTC. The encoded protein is CASSPPRQGNYGYTF. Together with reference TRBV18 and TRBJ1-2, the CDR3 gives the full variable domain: NAGVMQNPRHLVRRRGQEARLRCSPMKGHSHVYWYRQLPEEGLKFMVYLQKENIIDESGMPKERFSAEFPKEGPSILRIQQVVRGDSAAYFCASSPPRQGNYGYTFGSGTRLTVV.

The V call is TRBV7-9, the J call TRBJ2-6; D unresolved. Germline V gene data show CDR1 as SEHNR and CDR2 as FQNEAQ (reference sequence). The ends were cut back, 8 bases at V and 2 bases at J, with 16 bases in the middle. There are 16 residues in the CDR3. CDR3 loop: CASRRGVVAGANVLTF. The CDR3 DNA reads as TGTGCCAGCCGCCGAGGTGTAGTTGCTGGGGCCAACGTCCTGACTTTC.

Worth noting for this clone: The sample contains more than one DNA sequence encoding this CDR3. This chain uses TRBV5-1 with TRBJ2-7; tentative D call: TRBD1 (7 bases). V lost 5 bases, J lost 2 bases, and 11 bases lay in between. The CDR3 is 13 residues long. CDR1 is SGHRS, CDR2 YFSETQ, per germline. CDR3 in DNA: TGCGCCAGCAGTTCAGGGGGGCCCTACGAGCAGTACTTC. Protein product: CASSSGGPYEQYF.

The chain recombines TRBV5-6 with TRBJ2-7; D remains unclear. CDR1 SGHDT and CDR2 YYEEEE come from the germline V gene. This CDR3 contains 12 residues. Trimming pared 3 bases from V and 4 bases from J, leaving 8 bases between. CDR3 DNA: TGTGCCAGCAGCTCGTCAGGATACGAGCAGTACTTC. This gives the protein CASSSSGYEQYF.

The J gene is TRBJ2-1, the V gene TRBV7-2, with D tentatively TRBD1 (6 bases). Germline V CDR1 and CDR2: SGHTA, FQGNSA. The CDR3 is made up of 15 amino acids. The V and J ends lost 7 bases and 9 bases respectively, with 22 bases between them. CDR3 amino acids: CASIPRDTQMGEQFF. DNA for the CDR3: TGTGCCAGCATCCCCCGGGACACCCAGATGGGTGAGCAGTTCTTC.

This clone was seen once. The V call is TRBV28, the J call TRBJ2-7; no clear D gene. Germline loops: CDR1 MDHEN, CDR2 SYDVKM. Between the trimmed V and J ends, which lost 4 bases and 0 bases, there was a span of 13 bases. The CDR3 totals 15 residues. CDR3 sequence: CASSSQTRDSYEQYF. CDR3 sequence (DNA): TGTGCCAGCAGTTCACAGACACGAGACTCCTACGAGCAGTACTTC.

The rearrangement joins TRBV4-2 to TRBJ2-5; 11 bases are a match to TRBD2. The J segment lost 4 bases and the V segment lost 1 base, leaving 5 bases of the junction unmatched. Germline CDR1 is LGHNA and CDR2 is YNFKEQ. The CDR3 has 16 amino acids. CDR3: CASSQGTSGGGETQYF. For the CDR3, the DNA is TGTGCCAGCAGCCAAGGAACTAGCGGGGGAGGAGAGACCCAGTACTTC.

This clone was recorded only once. The CDR3 sequence is CASSALTGGCCEQYV. As DNA, the CDR3 is TGTGCCAGCAGCGCCCTGACAGGGGGCTGTTGCGAGCAGTACGTC. The chain couples TRBV7-9 to TRBJ2-7; 10 positions match TRBD1. Trimming at V came to 5 bases and at J to 6 bases, leaving 10 bases not matched to a gene. CDR3 length: 15 residues. CDR1 and CDR2 (germline): SEHNR, FQNEAQ (reference sequence).

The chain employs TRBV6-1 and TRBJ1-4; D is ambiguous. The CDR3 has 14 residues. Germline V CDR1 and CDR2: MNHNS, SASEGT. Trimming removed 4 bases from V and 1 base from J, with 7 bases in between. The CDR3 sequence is CASSVQLTNEKLFF. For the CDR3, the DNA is TGTGCCAGCAGTGTACAGCTAACTAATGAAAAACTGTTTTTT.

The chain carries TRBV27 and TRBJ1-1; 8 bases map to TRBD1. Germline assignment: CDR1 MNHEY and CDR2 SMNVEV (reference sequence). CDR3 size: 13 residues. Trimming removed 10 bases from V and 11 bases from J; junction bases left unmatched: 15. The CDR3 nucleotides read TGTGCCACCAAACCGGGACAGGTGGGTACGGCTTTCTTT. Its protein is CATKPGQVGTAFF.

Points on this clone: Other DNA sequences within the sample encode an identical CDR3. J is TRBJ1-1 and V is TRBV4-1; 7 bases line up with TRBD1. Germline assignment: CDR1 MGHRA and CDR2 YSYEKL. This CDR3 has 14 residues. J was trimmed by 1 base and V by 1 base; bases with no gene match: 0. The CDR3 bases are TGCGCCAGCAGCCAAGGACAGGGGAACACTGAAGCTTTCTTT. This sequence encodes CASSQGQGNTEAFF.

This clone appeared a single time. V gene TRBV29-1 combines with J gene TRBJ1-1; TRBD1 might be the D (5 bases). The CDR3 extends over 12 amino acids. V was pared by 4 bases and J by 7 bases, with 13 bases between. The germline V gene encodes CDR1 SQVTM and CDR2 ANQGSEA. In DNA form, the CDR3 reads TGCAGCGTTGCATCAGGGAGGATTGAAGCTTTCTTT. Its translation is CSVASGRIEAFF. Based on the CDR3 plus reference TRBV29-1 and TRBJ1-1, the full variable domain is SAVISQKPSRDICQRGTSLTIQCQVDSQVTMMFWYRQQPGQSLTLIATANQGSEATYESGFVIDKFPISRPNLTFSTLTVSNMSPEDSSIYLCSVASGRIEAFFGQGTRLTVV.

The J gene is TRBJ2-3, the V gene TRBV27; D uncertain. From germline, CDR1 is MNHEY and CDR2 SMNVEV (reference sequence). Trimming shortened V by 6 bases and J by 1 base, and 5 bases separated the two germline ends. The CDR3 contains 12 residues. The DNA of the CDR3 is TGTGCCAGCAGCACGGGCACAGATACGCAGTATTTT. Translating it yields CASSTGTDTQYF.

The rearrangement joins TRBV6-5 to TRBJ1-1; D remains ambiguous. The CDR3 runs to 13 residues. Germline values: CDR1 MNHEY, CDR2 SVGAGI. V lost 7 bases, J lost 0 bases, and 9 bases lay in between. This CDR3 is CASMVGVNTEAFF. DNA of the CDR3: TGTGCCAGCATGGTAGGAGTGAACACTGAAGCTTTCTTT.

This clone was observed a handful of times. The CDR3 bases are TGCGCCAGCAGTGACTCTTGGACCCAGTACTTC. The encoded protein is CASSDSWTQYF. The chain links TRBV10-1 to TRBJ2-5; D is uncertain. CDR1 is WNHNN, CDR2 SYGVQD, per germline (reference sequence). The ends were cut back, 3 bases at V and 7 bases at J, with 6 bases in the middle. The length of the CDR3 is 11 residues.

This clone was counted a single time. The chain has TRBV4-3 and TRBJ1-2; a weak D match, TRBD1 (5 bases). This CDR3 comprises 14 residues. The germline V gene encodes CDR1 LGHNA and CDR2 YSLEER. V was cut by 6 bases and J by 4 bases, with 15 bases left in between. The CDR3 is CASSPTPDSYGYTF. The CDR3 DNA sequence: TGCGCCAGCAGTCCCACTCCCGACAGCTATGGCTACACCTTC.

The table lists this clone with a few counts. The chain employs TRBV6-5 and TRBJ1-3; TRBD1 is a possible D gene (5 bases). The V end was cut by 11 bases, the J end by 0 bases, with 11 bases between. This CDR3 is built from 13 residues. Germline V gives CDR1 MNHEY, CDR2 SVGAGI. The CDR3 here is CAAGPRSGNTIYF. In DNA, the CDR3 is TGTGCCGCAGGGCCGCGCTCTGGAAACACCATATATTTT.

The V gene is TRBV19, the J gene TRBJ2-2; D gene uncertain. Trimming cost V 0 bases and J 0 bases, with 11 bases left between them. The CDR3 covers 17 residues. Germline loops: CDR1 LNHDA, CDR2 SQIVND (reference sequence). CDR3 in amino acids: CASSIDRANPNTGELFF. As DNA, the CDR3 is TGTGCCAGTAGTATAGATCGAGCAAACCCGAACACCGGGGAGCTGTTTTTT.